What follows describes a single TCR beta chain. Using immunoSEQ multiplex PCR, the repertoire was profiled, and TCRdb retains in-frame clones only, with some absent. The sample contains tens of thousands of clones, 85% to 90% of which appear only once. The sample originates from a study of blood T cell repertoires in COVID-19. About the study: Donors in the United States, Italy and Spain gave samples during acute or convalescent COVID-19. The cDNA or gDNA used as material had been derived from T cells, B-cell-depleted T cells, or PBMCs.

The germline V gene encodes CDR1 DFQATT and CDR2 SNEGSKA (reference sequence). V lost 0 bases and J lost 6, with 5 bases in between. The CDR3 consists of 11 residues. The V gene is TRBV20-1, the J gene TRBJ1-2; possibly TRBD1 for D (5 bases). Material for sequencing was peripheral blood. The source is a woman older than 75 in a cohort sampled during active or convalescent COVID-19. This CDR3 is CSARDRDGYTF. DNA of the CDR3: TGCAGTGCTAGAGACAGGGATGGCTACACCTTC.